The rows below give T cell receptor beta chains drawn from one sample of a study of identical twins. One entry per CDR3 protein, called by TCRdb with MiXCR from the 5' RACE reads. Among roughly 720,000 distinct CDR3 sequences listed, around a sixth were seen once. Another study also made use of these data, one on T cells expressing NK-cell markers.

The sequencing sample was made of PBMCs. Receptors were obtained from a woman aged 18-29 years in good health. Each CDR3 is given without its conserved first and last residue. The D gene is left open where the match is weak.

TRBD2 | TRBJ2-7 | TRBV9 | ASSVSSGSSYEQY
TRBD2 | TRBJ2-3 | TRBV7-6 | ASSLGREAGVKDTQY
- | TRBJ2-1 | TRBV4-2 | ASSQGGFEQF
TRBD2 | TRBJ2-7 | TRBV6-2/TRBV6-3 | ATGPSGTYEQY
- | TRBJ2-2 | TRBV12-3/TRBV12-4 | ASSFRGHTGELF
- | TRBJ1-6 | TRBV7-8 | ASSLGPGEGSPLH
TRBD2 | TRBJ2-7 | TRBV7-9 | ASRGLAGFSYEQY
- | TRBJ1-1 | TRBV6-5 | ASSYGRALNTEAF
TRBD1 | TRBJ1-2 | TRBV5-1 | ASSLGPGQLYGYT
- | TRBJ1-6 | TRBV7-2 | AEQISGDSPLH
TRBD1 | TRBJ2-2 | TRBV4-1 | ASSTRDRNTGELF
TRBD2 | TRBJ2-1 | TRBV20-1 | SARASGGFYNEQF
TRBD2 | TRBJ2-5 | TRBV7-3 | ASSGIAGDQETQY
- | TRBJ2-7 | TRBV20-1 | SARRGRYEQY
- | TRBJ2-7 | TRBV27 | ASSSKQTGQY
TRBD1 | TRBJ1-5 | TRBV27 | ASRAGQGSSQPQH
- | TRBJ2-3 | TRBV3-1 | ASSRKMDTQY
- | TRBJ2-3 | TRBV12-3/TRBV12-4 | ASSLSLPGDTQY
TRBD1 | TRBJ2-7 | TRBV5-1 | ASSLLPSGTGAYEQY
TRBD2 | TRBJ2-7 | TRBV12-5 | ASGSGTSGGAYEQY
- | TRBJ2-5 | TRBV20-1 | SAGTTGSSETQY
TRBD2 | TRBJ2-1 | TRBV9 | ASSVGSGGHQYNEQF
- | TRBJ1-2 | TRBV19 | ASSTPDGRLRFDGYT
- | TRBJ2-7 | TRBV7-9 | ASSSTRGRYEQY
TRBD1 | TRBJ2-6 | TRBV27 | ASSSPGQAGANVLT